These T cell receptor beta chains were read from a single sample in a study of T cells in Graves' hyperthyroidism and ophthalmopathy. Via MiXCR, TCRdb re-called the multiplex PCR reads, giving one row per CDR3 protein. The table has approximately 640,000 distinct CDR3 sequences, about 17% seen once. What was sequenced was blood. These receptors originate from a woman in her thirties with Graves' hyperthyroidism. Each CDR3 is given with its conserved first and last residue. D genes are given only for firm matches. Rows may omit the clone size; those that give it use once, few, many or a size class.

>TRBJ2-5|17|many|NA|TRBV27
TGTGCCAGCAGAAGAAGAGATAGGACAGGGAGGGAAGAGACCCAGTACTTC
CASRRRDRTGREETQYF
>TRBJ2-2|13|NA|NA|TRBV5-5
TGTGCCAGCAGCCTCACTACGGCCGGGGAGCTGTTTTTT
CASSLTTAGELFF
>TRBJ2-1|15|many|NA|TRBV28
TGTGCCAGCAGTTTTCCGGGAGAGTGGTACAATGAGCAGTTCTTC
CASSFPGEWYNEQFF
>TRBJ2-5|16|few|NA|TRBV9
TGTGCCAGCAGCTCATCTGTGTTGGGGGGGCTTGAGACCCAGTACTTC
CASSSSVLGGLETQYF
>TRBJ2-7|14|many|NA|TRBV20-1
TGCAGTGCTAGAGGATTAGCGCCGTCCTACGAGCAGTACTTC
CSARGLAPSYEQYF
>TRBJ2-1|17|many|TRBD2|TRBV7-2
TGTGCCAGCAGCTTAAGACTAGCGGGTGCCTCCTACAATGAGCAGTTCTTC
CASSLRLAGASYNEQFF
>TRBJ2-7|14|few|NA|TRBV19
TGTGCCACCAACCGCGGGACAGATTCCTACGAGCAGTACTTC
CATNRGTDSYEQYF
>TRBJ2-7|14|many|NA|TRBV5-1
TGCGCCAGCAGCTTGGAGGCAGAGCTCTACGAGCAGTACTTC
CASSLEAELYEQYF
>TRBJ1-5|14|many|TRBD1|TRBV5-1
TGTGCCAGCAGCTTAGGGACAGGTAATCAGCCCCAGCATTTT
CASSLGTGNQPQHF
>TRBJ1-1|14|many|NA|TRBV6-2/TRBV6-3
TGTGCCAGCAGATCACCTCAGCTGAACACTGAAGCTTTCTTT
CASRSPQLNTEAFF
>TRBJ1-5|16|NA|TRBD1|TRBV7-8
TGTGCCAGCAGCTTAGCGGGTAGACAGGGGATTCAGCCCCAGCATTTT
CASSLAGRQGIQPQHF
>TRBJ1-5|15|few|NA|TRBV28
TGTGCCAGCAGTTTTAACCCGGGGGGCAATCAGCCCCAGCATTTT
CASSFNPGGNQPQHF
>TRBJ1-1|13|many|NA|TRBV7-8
TGTGCCAGCACCGACCGGATGAACACTGAAGCTTTCTTT
CASTDRMNTEAFF
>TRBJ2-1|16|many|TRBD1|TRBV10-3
TGTGCCATCAGTCGCAGGGACAGGGACTTTAGCCATGAGCAGTTCTTC
CAISRRDRDFSHEQFF
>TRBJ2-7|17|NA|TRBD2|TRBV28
TGTGCCAGCAGTTTGGGAGCTAGCGGGACCAGCTCCTACGAGCAGTACTTC
CASSLGASGTSSYEQYF
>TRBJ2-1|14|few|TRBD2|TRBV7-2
TGTGCCAGCAGCTTCGGGGGGAACCTTAATGAGCAGTTCTTC
CASSFGGNLNEQFF
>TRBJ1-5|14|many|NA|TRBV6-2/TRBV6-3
TGTGCCAGCAGTTACAACGGGGAAGGACAGCCCCAGCATTTT
CASSYNGEGQPQHF
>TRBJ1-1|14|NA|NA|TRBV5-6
TGTGCCAGCAGCTTCTCCCCGAATAAGCCGAGAGCTTTCTTT
CASSFSPNKPRAFF
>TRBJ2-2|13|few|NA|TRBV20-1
TGCAGTGCTAGAGATTGGGGTGCCGGGGAGCTGTTTTTT
CSARDWGAGELFF
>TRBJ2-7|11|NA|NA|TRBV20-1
TGCAGTGCAAACCAGGGGATTCGGCAGTACTTC
CSANQGIRQYF
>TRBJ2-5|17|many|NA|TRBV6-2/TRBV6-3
TGTGCCAGCAGTTACTCGACGGCAGGGGCTATCCAAGAGACCCAGTACTTC
CASSYSTAGAIQETQYF
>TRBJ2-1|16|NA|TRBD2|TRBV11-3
TGTGCCAGCAGCCCTAGGATTGGACTAGCGGGAGATAATCAGTTCTTC
CASSPRIGLAGDNQFF
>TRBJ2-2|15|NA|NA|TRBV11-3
TGTGCCAGCAGCATGGGGGATTGGGACACCGGGGAGCTGTTTTTT
CASSMGDWDTGELFF
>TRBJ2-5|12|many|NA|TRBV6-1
TGTGCCAGCAGCAGGAGTGGCGAGACCCAGTACTTC
CASSRSGETQYF
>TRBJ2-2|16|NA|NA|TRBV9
TGTGCCAGCAGCGTAGTGCCAGGGGTGAGCACCGGGGAGCTGTTTTTT
CASSVVPGVSTGELFF
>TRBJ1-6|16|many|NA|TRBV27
TGTGCCAGCAGTTTACACAGCAACTCCTATAATTCACCCCTCCACTTT
CASSLHSNSYNSPLHF
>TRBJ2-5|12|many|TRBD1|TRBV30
TGTGCCAGCGACAGGGTGGGAGAGACCCAGTACTTC
CASDRVGETQYF
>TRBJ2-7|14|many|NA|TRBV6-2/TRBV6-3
TGTGCCAGCAGTTTTGGAGGAGGATACAGCGAGCAGTACTTC
CASSFGGGYSEQYF
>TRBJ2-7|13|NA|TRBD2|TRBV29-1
TGCAGCGCCCGACTAGCGGACTCCTACGAGCAGTACTTC
CSARLADSYEQYF
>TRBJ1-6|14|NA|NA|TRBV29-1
TGCAGCGCCGCCACCGGGATGCGGGGTTCACCCCTCCACTTT
CSAATGMRGSPLHF
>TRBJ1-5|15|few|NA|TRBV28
TGTGCCAGCAGTTTATTTGGGGGGTTCAATCAGCCCCAGCATTTT
CASSLFGGFNQPQHF
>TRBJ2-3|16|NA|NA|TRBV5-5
TGTGCCAGCAGCTTCCGGTCGGGAGACGGGCGCTATACGCAGTATTTT
CASSFRSGDGRYTQYF
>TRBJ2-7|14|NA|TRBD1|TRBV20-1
TGCAGTGCTAGATCAGGACAGGGCACAGGCGAGCACTACTTC
CSARSGQGTGEHYF
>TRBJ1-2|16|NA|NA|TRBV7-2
TGTGCCAGCAGCCAGCCGGGCACAGGTAGGGGCTATGGCTACACCTTC
CASSQPGTGRGYGYTF
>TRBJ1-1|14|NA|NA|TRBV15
TGTGCCACCAGGACAGGAGCCGTGAACACTGAAGCTTTCTTT
CATRTGAVNTEAFF
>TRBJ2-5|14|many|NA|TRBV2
TGTGCCAGCAGTGAAAACAGGGGGGGGGAGACCCAGTACTTC
CASSENRGGETQYF
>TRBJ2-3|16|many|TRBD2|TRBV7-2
TGTGCCAGCAGCCGCAGACTAGCGGCTAGCACAGATACGCAGTATTTT
CASSRRLAASTDTQYF
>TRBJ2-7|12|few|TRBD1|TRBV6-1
TGTGCCAGCAACAGGGGAACCTACGAGCAGTACTTC
CASNRGTYEQYF
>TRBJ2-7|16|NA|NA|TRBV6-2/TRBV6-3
TGTGCCAGCAGTTATTCCAAAGGGACGGGAAAATACGAGCAGTACTTC
CASSYSKGTGKYEQYF
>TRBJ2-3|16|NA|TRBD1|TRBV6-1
TGTGCCAGCAGTGAAGCCAGACAGGGGGCCCCAGATACGCAGTATTTT
CASSEARQGAPDTQYF
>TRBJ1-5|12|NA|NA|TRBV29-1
TGCAGCGTTGGGGAGGTTAATCAGCCCCAGCATTTT
CSVGEVNQPQHF
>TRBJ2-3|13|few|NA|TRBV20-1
TGCAGTGCTAGAAGGGTTAGCACAGATACGCAGTATTTT
CSARRVSTDTQYF
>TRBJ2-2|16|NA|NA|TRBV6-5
TGTGCCAGCAGTTACTCTGGGGGGAAGAACACCGGGGAGCTGTTTTTT
CASSYSGGKNTGELFF
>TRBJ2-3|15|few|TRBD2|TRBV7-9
TGTGCCAGCAGTGACGGACTAGCGGGAGGAGATACGCAGTATTTT
CASSDGLAGGDTQYF
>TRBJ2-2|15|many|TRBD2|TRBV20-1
TGCAGTGCCAGAGGGCTAGCGGGATTCACCGGGGAGCTGTTTTTT
CSARGLAGFTGELFF
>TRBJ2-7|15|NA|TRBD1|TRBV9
TGTGCCAGCAGCCCGGGACAGATTCGCCCCTACGAGCAGTACTTC
CASSPGQIRPYEQYF
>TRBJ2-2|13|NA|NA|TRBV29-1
TGCAGCGTTGACGGGATAGACACCGGGGAGCTGTTTTTT
CSVDGIDTGELFF
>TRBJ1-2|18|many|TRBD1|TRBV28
TGTGCCAGCAGTTTCCTAGGACAGGGACAGGGAGGTTCGGGAGGCTACACCTTC
CASSFLGQGQGGSGGYTF
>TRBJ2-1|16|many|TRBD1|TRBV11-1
TGTGCCAGCAGCACACTCGACAGGGGGTCCTACAATGAGCAGTTCTTC
CASSTLDRGSYNEQFF
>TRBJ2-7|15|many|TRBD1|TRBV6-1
TGTGCCAGCAGTCCCCGGGACAGGCAAGCCTACGAGCAGTACTTC
CASSPRDRQAYEQYF
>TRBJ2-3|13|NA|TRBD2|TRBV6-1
TGTGCCAGCGCCCGGACTAGCGTCGATACGCAGTATTTT
CASARTSVDTQYF
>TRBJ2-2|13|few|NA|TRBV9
TGTGCCAGCGAAATGACCAACACCGGGGAGCTGTTTTTT
CASEMTNTGELFF
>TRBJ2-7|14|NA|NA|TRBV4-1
TGCGCCAGCAGCCAAATCAATCGGGGTAGCGAGCAGTACTTC
CASSQINRGSEQYF
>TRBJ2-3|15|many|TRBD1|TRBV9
TGTGCCAGCAGCGTAGGACAGGGGGGAATGGATACGCAGTATTTT
CASSVGQGGMDTQYF